These T cell receptor beta chains were read from a single sample in a study of blood T cells in healthy people across ages. TCRdb re-derived calls from the 5' RACE reads in MiXCR, one entry per CDR3 protein. The table records around 1,600,000 distinct CDR3 sequences, approximately 43% of them present only once. The sequenced sample consisted of blood. These receptors were obtained from a woman aged 18 to 35 in good health. CDR3s include the opening cysteine and the closing phenylalanine or tryptophan. A D gene is named only where the DNA matches it firmly. Rows may omit the clone size; those that give it use once, few, many or a size class.

few,TRBD2,TRBJ2-3,TRBV11-2,CASSLRLAGSSDTQYF,TGTGCCAGCAGCTTAAGACTAGCGGGATCGTCAGATACGCAGTATTTT
once,.,TRBJ2-1,TRBV20-1,CSATRDEQFF,TGCAGTGCTACCAGAGATGAGCAGTTCTTC
.,.,TRBJ2-3,TRBV29-1,CSTSGHRDTYTDTQYF,TGCAGCACTTCAGGACACCGGGACACCTACACAGATACGCAGTATTTT
.,TRBD1,TRBJ1-1,TRBV7-8,CASSLVDRANTEAFF,TGTGCCAGCAGCTTAGTGGACAGGGCGAACACTGAAGCTTTCTTT
.,TRBD2,TRBJ2-3,TRBV2,CASSPGLTPDTQYF,TGTGCCAGCAGTCCGGGACTAACCCCCGATACGCAGTATTTT
.,.,TRBJ2-1,TRBV6-5,CASSYSGGEGNEQFF,TGTGCCAGCAGTTACTCAGGGGGTGAAGGGAATGAGCAGTTCTTC
.,.,TRBJ2-6,TRBV20-1,CSARSGGSGANVLTF,TGCAGTGCTAGATCTGGTGGAAGTGGGGCCAACGTCCTGACTTTC
.,.,TRBJ2-7,TRBV27,CASSLGGSLYEQYF,TGTGCCAGCTCTCTGGGAGGTTCTCTCTACGAGCAGTACTTC
.,.,TRBJ2-3,TRBV7-2,CAGSLDPLTDTQYF,TGTGCCGGCAGCTTGGACCCTCTAACAGATACGCAGTATTTT
.,.,TRBJ2-1,TRBV27,CACSTHNEQFF,TGTGCCTGCAGCACCCACAATGAGCAGTTCTTC
.,.,TRBJ2-3,TRBV3-1,CASSQSRRTDTQYF,TGTGCCAGCAGCCAATCGCGACGCACAGATACGCAGTATTTT
few,.,TRBJ1-4,TRBV4-3,CASSQGWSGKLFF,TGCGCCAGCAGCCAAGGATGGTCGGGAAAACTGTTTTTT
few,TRBD2,TRBJ2-1,TRBV20-1,CSASGLAGLNNEQFF,TGCAGTGCTAGTGGACTAGCGGGACTCAACAATGAGCAGTTCTTC
.,TRBD2,TRBJ2-7,TRBV2,CASGGTSGLSEQYF,TGTGCCAGCGGGGGGACTAGCGGTCTATCCGAGCAGTACTTC
few,.,TRBJ2-6,TRBV3-1,CASSQGANSGANVLTF,TGTGCCAGCAGCCAAGGGGCGAACTCTGGGGCCAACGTCCTGACTTTC
.,.,TRBJ2-5,TRBV12-3/TRBV12-4,CASSLGQSSVETQYF,TGTGCCAGCAGTTTAGGGCAGTCCAGTGTTGAGACCCAGTACTTC
.,.,TRBJ2-3,TRBV7-9,CASSAQVTDTQYF,TGTGCCAGCAGCGCCCAGGTTACAGATACGCAGTATTTT
few,.,TRBJ1-1,TRBV27,CASSLSPGTHNTEAFF,TGTGCCAGCAGTTTATCCCCCGGGACACACAACACTGAAGCTTTCTTT
.,TRBD2,TRBJ2-1,TRBV29-1,CSVKGDGLGEQFF,TGCAGCGTTAAAGGGGACGGACTAGGAGAGCAGTTCTTC
.,TRBD2,TRBJ2-7,TRBV20-1,CSARDGGIAGAYEQYF,TGCAGTGCTAGAGACGGCGGAATAGCGGGGGCCTACGAGCAGTACTTC